The TCR beta chain described here comes from a study of identical twins. Using its own MiXCR run on the 5' RACE reads, TCRdb lists one record per CDR3 protein. The repertoire has 700,000 or so distinct CDR3 sequences, about 20% of them found once; the top ten carry 4.3%. V lost 1 base and J lost 6; bases outside the gene matches: 7. Germline V gives CDR1 LGHNA, CDR2 YNFKEQ. This CDR3 has 16 amino acids. The sample was also reused in another study, on T cells expressing NK-cell markers.

The receptor's source is a woman in her late teens or twenties in good health. The material sequenced was PBMCs. This chain connects TRBV4-2 to TRBJ2-2; 8 bases are a match to TRBD2. In DNA, the CDR3 is TGTGCCAGCAGCCAAGCGGGGGGGCAGGGGTCCGGGGAGCTGTTTTTT. Its protein is CASSQAGGQGSGELFF.